This TCR beta chain was sequenced for a study of blood T cells in healthy people across ages. Study-wide background: Researchers report that template switching captured about one barcoded beta molecule per two T cells.

The use of a sample-barcoded 5' primer and a J-beta primer mix characterized a second PCR of about 6 to 11 cycles. TCRdb processed the 5' RACE reads anew with MiXCR; each CDR3 protein has one entry. This repertoire shows under 2 million distinct CDR3 sequences, about 31% found once; its top ten account for 11%. This sequence originates from a woman in her thirties in good health. Sequenced sample: blood.

Written as DNA, the CDR3 is TGCAGTGCGTTGGTCGCGGGGGGGCTTACCTCCTACAATGAGCAGTTCTTC. It translates to CSALVAGGLTSYNEQFF. The chain has TRBV20-1 and TRBJ2-1; 9 bases are shared with TRBD2. The germline gives CDR1 DFQATT, CDR2 SNEGSKA (reference sequence). The junction had 12 bases not matched to a gene; V was cut back by 6 bases and J by 0 bases. The CDR3 contains 17 residues.